The 17 T cell receptor beta chains reported below all come from one sample, sequenced in a study of blood T cell repertoires in COVID-19. The protocol was immunoSEQ multiplex PCR, while the TCRdb copy is restricted to in-frame clones and leaves out a portion. The sample has around 250,000 clones, more than 80% seen once; the top ten hold over 0.75%. Sequenced material: PBMCs or T cells enriched from blood (not recorded which). These receptors were obtained from a man over 45 who had been exposed to COVID-19.

This clone has just a few counts. The chain is built from TRBV6-6 and TRBJ2-2; 7 bases are a match to TRBD2. The germline gives CDR1 MNHNY, CDR2 SVGAGI (reference sequence). The CDR3 is made up of 15 amino acids. J was trimmed by 5 bases and V by 1 base; bases with no gene match: 4. This chain's CDR3 is CASSYLLGGTGELFF. The CDR3 nucleotides are TGTGCCAGCAGTTACTTGCTGGGGGGGACCGGGGAGCTGTTTTTT.

The gene calls are TRBV15 and TRBJ1-4; perhaps TRBD1 as D (6 bases). The V gene lost 3 bases and the J gene lost 0 bases, with 17 bases spanning the gap. The CDR3 has 18 residues. The germline CDR1 and CDR2 sequences are LNHNV and YYDKDF (reference sequence). The CDR3 nucleotides are TGTGCCACCAGCAGCTCGATACTACAGGGCGCAACTAATGAAAAACTGTTTTTT. This sequence encodes CATSSSILQGATNEKLFF.

This clone was detected only once. CDR3 in amino acids: CATSIRQGGETQYF. The DNA of the CDR3 is TGTGCCACCAGTATAAGGCAGGGGGGCGAGACCCAGTACTTC. The gene calls are TRBV15 and TRBJ2-5; a possible D gene is TRBD1 (7 bases). The CDR3 spans 14 residues. V was pared by 6 bases and J by 5 bases, with 16 bases between. The germline gives CDR1 LNHNV, CDR2 YYDKDF (reference sequence).

The rearrangement uses TRBV4-1 and TRBJ1-5; TRBD1 aligns across 7 bases. The germline V gene encodes CDR1 MGHRA and CDR2 YSYEKL. CDR3 length equals 16 residues. The trim removed 1 base at V and 3 bases at J, leaving 6 bases unmatched. CDR3 nucleotide sequence: TGCGCCAGCAGCCAAGGAGGGGGCCGGTACAATCAGCCCCAGCATTTT. Translating gives CASSQGGGRYNQPQHF.

The J gene is TRBJ1-4, the V gene TRBV15; 7 nucleotides agree with TRBD1. V dropped 9 bases and J dropped 4; count of bases not matched to a gene: 8. Germline CDR1 reads LNHNV; CDR2 reads YYDKDF (reference sequence). The CDR3 length is 14 residues. CDR3 bases: TGTGCCACTACCCAAACAGGGGTTAATGAAAAACTGTTTTTT. Translation gives CATTQTGVNEKLFF.

The J gene is TRBJ1-5, the V gene TRBV6-1; D gene unclear. The V gene's germline CDR1 is MNHNS and CDR2 SASEGT. This CDR3 has 16 residues. Trimming removed 1 base from V and 2 bases from J, with 12 bases in between. CDR3 sequence reads: CASSEGGHGGNQPQHF. CDR3 sequence (DNA): TGTGCCAGCAGTGAAGGGGGTCACGGGGGCAATCAGCCCCAGCATTTT.

The J gene is TRBJ2-7, the V gene TRBV5-1, with 7 bases aligning to TRBD1. Germline CDR1 is SGHRS and CDR2 is YFSETQ. The J segment lost 2 bases and the V segment lost 0 bases, leaving 11 bases of the junction unmatched. The CDR3 consists of 17 residues. The CDR3 spells CASSLGLGQGETYEQYF. The CDR3 nucleotides are TGCGCCAGCAGCTTGGGTTTGGGTCAGGGGGAAACCTACGAGCAGTACTTC. Looking up the rest from reference TRBV5-1 and TRBJ2-7 gives the full variable domain: KAGVTQTPRYLIKTRGQQVTLSCSPISGHRSVSWYQQTPGQGLQFLFEYFSETQRNKGNFPGRFSGRQFSNSRSEMNVSTLELGDSALYLCASSLGLGQGETYEQYFGPGTRLTVT.

V and J are TRBV11-2 and TRBJ1-1; no clear D gene. Germline CDR1 is SGHAT and CDR2 is FQNNGV. The CDR3 extends over 14 amino acids. V gave up 1 base and J gave up 1 base, with 7 bases separating them. CDR3: CASSLGESNTEAFF. CDR3 nucleotides: TGTGCCAGCAGCTTAGGGGAGTCGAACACTGAAGCTTTCTTT.

The V gene is TRBV9, the J gene TRBJ2-1; TRBD2 agrees at 9 bases. This CDR3 region has 18 residues. With 0 bases clipped from V and 0 bases from J, the junction kept 7 bases outside the gene matches. Germline V gene sequence: CDR1 SGDLS, CDR2 YYNGEE. As DNA, the CDR3 is TGTGCCAGCAGCGTAGCCAGCGGGGGGTCGAGCTCCTACAATGAGCAGTTCTTC. This gives the protein CASSVASGGSSSYNEQFF. Full variable domain (missing parts from reference TRBV9 and TRBJ2-1): DSGVTQTPKHLITATGQRVTLRCSPRSGDLSVYWYQQSLDQGLQFLIQYYNGEERAKGNILERFSAQQFPDLHSELNLSSLELGDSALYFCASSVASGGSSSYNEQFFGPGTRLTVL.

The chain recombines TRBV2 with TRBJ1-3; D is unclear. CDR1 and CDR2 (germline): SNHLY, FYNNEI. Trimming stripped 8 bases from V and 0 bases from J, with 14 bases between. The CDR3 covers 15 residues. CDR3 DNA: TGTGCCAGCGTTTTCGAATTTAGCTCTGGAAACACCATATATTTT. The encoded protein is CASVFEFSSGNTIYF.

The rearrangement joins TRBV5-6 to TRBJ1-2; 7 nucleotides agree with TRBD1. There are 13 residues in the CDR3. Germline V gene lookup returns CDR1 SGHDT and CDR2 YYEEEE. V trimming: 7 bases; J trimming: 6 bases; junction bases outside the gene matches: 9. The chain's CDR3 is CASRRGQLDGYTF. DNA of the CDR3: TGTGCCAGCCGCCGGGGACAGTTAGATGGCTACACCTTC.

This chain links TRBV15 with TRBJ1-2; 9 bases fit TRBD1. Unmatched junction bases numbered 4, after V lost 3 bases and J lost 5 bases. The CDR3 length is 14 residues. Germline assignment: CDR1 LNHNV and CDR2 YYDKDF (reference sequence). CDR3 amino acids: CATSRGGQGYGYTF. DNA of the CDR3: TGTGCCACCAGCAGGGGGGGACAGGGATATGGCTACACCTTC. Filled out from reference TRBV15 and TRBJ1-2, the complete variable domain reads DAMVIQNPRYQVTQFGKPVTLSCSQTLNHNVMYWYQQKSSQAPKLLFHYYDKDFNNEADTPDNFQSRRPNTSFCFLDIRSPGLGDTAMYLCATSRGGQGYGYTFGSGTRLTVV.

The chain couples TRBV2 to TRBJ1-4; tentatively, D is TRBD1 (5 bases). Germline V gene data show CDR1 as SNHLY and CDR2 as FYNNEI. Trimming removed 5 bases from V and 8 bases from J, with 15 bases in between. The CDR3 length is 14 residues. The CDR3 here is CASSPARDFEKLFF. CDR3 sequence (DNA): TGTGCCAGCAGTCCTGCCCGGGACTTCGAAAAACTGTTTTTT.

The rearrangement joins TRBV5-4 to TRBJ1-2; D is uncertain. This CDR3 comprises 14 residues. V gave up 1 base and J gave up 3 bases, with 10 bases separating them. The V gene's germline CDR1 is SGHNT and CDR2 YYREEE (reference sequence). The CDR3 nucleotides read TGTGCCAGCAGCTTGCTGGGCTGGGACTATGGCTACACCTTC. Its translation: CASSLLGWDYGYTF.

This clone has a handful of counts. CDR3 sequence reads: CASSFSGLAGNTIYF. The CDR3, as DNA: TGTGCCAGCAGTTTTTCAGGGTTGGCTGGAAACACCATATATTTT. The V gene is TRBV27, the J gene TRBJ1-3; the D gene is possibly TRBD1 (5 bases). CDR3 length: 15 residues. Trimming stripped 3 bases from V and 2 bases from J, with 11 bases between. In germline, CDR1 is MNHEY, CDR2 SMNVEV (reference sequence).

The rearrangement joins TRBV5-4 to TRBJ1-6; D is perhaps TRBD1 (6 bases). Trimming removed 3 bases from V and 9 bases from J, with 13 bases in between. The CDR3 is 14 residues long. The V gene's germline CDR1 is SGHNT and CDR2 YYREEE (reference sequence). CDR3 amino acids: CASSYKGGGSPLHF. As DNA, the CDR3 is TGTGCCAGCAGCTATAAAGGGGGGGGTTCACCCCTCCACTTT.

In regard to this clone: At one end, the junction sequence differs from germline, possibly due to a read error. V is TRBV7-7 and J is TRBJ2-2, with D unclear. The CDR3 runs to 14 residues. CDR1 is SSHAT and CDR2 is FNYEAQ in the germline V gene (reference sequence). In DNA, the CDR3 is TGTGCTAGCACCAAAACACCCGAAAACGGGGAGCTGTTTTTT. It specifies CASTKTPENGELFF.